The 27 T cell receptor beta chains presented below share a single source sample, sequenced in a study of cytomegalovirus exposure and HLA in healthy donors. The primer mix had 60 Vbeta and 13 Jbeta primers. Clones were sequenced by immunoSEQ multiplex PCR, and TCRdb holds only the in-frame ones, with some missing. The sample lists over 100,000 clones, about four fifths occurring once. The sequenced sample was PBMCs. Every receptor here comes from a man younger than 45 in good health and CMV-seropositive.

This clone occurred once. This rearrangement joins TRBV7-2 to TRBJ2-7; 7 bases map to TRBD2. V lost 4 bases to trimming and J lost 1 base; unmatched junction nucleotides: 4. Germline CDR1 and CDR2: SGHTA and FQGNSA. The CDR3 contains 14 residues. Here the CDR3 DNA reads TGTGCCAGCAGCTCGAGACTAGCATCCTACGAGCAGTACTTC. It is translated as CASSSRLASYEQYF.

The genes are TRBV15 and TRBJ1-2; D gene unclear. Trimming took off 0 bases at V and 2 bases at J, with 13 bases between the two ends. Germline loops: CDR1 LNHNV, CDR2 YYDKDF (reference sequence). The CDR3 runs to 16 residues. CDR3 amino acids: CATSRDDPTSNYGYTF. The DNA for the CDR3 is TGTGCCACCAGCAGAGATGACCCGACTTCCAACTATGGCTACACCTTC.

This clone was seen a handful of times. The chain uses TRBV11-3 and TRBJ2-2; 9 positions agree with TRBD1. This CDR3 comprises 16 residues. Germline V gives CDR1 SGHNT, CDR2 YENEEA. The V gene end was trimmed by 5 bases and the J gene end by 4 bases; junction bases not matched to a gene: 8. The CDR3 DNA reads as TGTGCCAGCAGCGAGGGACAGGGTGATATCACCGGGGAGCTGTTTTTT. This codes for CASSEGQGDITGELFF.

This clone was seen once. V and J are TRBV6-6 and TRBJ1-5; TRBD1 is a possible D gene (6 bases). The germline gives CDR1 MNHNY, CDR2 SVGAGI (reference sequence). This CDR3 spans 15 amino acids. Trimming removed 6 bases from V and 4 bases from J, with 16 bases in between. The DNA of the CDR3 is TGTGCCAGCAGGAGGGACATAGTGGGTAATCAGCCCCAGCATTTT. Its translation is CASRRDIVGNQPQHF.

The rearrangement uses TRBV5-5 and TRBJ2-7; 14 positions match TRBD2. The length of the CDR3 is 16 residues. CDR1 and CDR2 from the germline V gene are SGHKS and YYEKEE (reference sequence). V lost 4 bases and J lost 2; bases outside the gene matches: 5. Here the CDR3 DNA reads TGTGCCAGCAGCCGTCGACTAGCGGGAGGGGCCTACGAGCAGTACGTC. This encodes CASSRRLAGGAYEQYV.

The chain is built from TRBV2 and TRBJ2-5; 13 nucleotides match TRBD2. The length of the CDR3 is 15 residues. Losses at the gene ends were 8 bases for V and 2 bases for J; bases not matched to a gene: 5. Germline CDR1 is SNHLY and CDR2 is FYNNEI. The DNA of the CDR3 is TGTGCCAGCCGTAGGACTAGCGGGGGACAAGAGACCCAGTACTTC. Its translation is CASRRTSGGQETQYF.

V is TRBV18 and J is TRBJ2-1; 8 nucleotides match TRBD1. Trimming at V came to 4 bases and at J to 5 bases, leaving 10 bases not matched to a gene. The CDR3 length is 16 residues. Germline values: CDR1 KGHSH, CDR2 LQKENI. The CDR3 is CASSLFTGGTDNEQFF. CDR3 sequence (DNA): TGTGCCAGCTCACTCTTCACAGGGGGGACGGACAATGAGCAGTTCTTC.

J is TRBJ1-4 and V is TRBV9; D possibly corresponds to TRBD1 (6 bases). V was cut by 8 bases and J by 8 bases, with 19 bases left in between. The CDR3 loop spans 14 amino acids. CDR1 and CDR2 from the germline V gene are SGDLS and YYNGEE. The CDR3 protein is CASSRGGVGEKLFF. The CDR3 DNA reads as TGTGCCAGTTCTAGGGGGGGAGTGGGGGAAAAACTGTTTTTT.

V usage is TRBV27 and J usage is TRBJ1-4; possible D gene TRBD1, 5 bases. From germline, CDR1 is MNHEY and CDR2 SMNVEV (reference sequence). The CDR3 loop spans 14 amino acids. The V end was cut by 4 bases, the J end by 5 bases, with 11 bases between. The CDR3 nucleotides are TGTGCCAGCAGTTCTGGACAAAACAATGAAAAACTGTTTTTT. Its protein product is CASSSGQNNEKLFF.

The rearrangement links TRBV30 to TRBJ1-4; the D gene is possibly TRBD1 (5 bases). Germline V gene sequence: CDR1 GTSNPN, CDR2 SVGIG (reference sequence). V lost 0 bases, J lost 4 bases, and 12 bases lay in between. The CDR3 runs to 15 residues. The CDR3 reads CAWSVGAGGNEKLFF. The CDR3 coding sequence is TGTGCCTGGAGTGTAGGGGCCGGCGGTAATGAAAAACTGTTTTTT. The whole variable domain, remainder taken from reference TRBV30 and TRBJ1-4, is SQTIHQWPATLVQPVGSPLSLECTVEGTSNPNLYWYRQAAGRGLQLLFYSVGIGQISSEVPQNLSASRPQDRQFILSSKKLLLSDSGFYLCAWSVGAGGNEKLFFGSGTQLSVL.

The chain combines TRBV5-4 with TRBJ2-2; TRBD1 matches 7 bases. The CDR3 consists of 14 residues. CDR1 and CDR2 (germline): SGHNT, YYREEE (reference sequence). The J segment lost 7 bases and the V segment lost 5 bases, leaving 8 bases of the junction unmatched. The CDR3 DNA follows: TGTGCCAGCAGTATGAGACAGGGTGACGGGGAGCTGTTTTTT. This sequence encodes CASSMRQGDGELFF.

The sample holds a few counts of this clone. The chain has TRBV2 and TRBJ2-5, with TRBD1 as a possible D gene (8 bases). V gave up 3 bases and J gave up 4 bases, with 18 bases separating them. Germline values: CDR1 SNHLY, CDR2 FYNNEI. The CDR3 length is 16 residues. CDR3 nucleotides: TGTGCCAGCAGTGACCTAGTGACAGGGGAGGGAGAGACCCAGTACTTC. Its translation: CASSDLVTGEGETQYF.

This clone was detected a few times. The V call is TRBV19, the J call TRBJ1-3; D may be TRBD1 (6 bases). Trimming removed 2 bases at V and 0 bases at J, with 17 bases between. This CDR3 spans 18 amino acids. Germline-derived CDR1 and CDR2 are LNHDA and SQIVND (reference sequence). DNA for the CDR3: TGTGCCAGTAGTATAAGGATGGGGGCACGGGGCTCTGGAAACACCATATATTTT. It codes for CASSIRMGARGSGNTIYF.

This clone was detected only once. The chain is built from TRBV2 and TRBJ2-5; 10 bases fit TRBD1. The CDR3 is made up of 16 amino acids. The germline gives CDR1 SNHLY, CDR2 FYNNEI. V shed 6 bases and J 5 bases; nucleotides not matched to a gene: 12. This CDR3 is CASSSSGTGVPETQYF. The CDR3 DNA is TGTGCCAGCAGCTCGTCCGGGACAGGGGTTCCTGAGACCCAGTACTTC.

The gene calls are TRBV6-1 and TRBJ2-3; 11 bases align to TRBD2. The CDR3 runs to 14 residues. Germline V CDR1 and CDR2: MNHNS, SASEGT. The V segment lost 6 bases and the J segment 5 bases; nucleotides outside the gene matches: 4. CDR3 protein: CASRIAGGRDTQYF. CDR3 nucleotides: TGTGCCAGCAGGATAGCGGGGGGGAGAGATACGCAGTATTTT.

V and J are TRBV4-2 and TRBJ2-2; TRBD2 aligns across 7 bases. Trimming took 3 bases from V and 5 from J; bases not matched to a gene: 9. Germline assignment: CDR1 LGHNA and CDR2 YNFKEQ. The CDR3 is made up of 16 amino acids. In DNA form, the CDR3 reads TGTGCCAGCAGCCAGCCCGAGCGGGGAGGGACCGGGGAGCTGTTTTTT. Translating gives CASSQPERGGTGELFF.

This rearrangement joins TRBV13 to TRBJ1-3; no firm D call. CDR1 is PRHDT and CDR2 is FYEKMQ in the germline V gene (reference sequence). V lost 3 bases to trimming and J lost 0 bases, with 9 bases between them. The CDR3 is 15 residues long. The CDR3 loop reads CASSFRGSSGNTIYF. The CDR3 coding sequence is TGTGCCAGCAGCTTCCGTGGCAGCTCTGGAAACACCATATATTTT.

In DNA, the CDR3 is TGCGCCAGCAGCCAAGAAGCCCATATCAGGGCAACTAATGAAAAACTGTTTTTT. As protein: CASSQEAHIRATNEKLFF. This chain links TRBV4-1 with TRBJ1-4, with D perhaps TRBD1 (5 bases). The CDR3 totals 18 residues. The V gene lost 0 bases and the J gene lost 0 bases, with 14 bases spanning the gap. CDR1 is MGHRA and CDR2 is YSYEKL in the germline V gene.

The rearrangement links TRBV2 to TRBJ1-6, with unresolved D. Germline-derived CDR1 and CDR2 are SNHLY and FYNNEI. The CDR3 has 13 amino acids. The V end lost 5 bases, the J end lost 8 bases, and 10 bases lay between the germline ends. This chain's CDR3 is CASSLSDYSPLHF. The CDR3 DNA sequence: TGTGCCAGCAGTCTTTCAGACTATTCACCCCTCCACTTT.

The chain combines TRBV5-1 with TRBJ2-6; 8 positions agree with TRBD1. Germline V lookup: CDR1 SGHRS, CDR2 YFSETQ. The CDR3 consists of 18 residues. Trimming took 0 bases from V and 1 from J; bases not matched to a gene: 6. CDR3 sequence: CASSLVGQGASGANVLTF. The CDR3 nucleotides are TGCGCCAGCAGCTTGGTTGGACAGGGTGCATCTGGGGCCAACGTCCTGACTTTC.

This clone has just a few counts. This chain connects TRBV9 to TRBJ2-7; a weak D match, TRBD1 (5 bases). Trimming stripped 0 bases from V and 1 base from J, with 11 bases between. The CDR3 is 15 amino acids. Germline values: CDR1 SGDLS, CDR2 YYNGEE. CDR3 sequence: CASSVGFSGSYEQYF. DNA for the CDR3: TGTGCCAGCAGCGTAGGATTTTCAGGGTCCTACGAGCAGTACTTC.

The CDR3 sequence is CASSLEETGWVGDTQYF. Here the CDR3 DNA reads TGTGCCAGCAGCTTAGAGGAGACAGGGTGGGTTGGAGATACGCAGTATTTT. The chain couples TRBV7-2 to TRBJ2-3; 7 bases agree with TRBD1. From germline, CDR1 is SGHTA and CDR2 FQGNSA. The CDR3 runs 17 residues. The ends lost 1 base at V and 5 bases at J; junction bases unmatched: 12.

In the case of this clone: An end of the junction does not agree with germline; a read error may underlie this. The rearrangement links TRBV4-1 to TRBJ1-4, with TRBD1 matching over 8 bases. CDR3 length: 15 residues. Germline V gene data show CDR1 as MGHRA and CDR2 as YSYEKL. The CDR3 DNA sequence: TGCGCCAGCAGCCAAGACGTAACAGGGGGGTTTGAGTTACTTTTT. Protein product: CASSQDVTGGFELLF.

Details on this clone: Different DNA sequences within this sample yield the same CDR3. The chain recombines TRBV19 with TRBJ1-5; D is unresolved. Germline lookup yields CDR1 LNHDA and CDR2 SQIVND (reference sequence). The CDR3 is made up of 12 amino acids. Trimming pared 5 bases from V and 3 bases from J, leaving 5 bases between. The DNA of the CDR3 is TGTGCCAGTAGTCTTCTCAATCAGCCCCAGCATTTT. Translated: CASSLLNQPQHF.

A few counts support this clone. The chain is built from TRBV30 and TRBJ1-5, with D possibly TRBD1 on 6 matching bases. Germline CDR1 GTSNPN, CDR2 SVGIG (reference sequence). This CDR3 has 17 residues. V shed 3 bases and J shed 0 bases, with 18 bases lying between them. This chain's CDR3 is CAWSAGQFGNSNQPQHF. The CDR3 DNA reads TGTGCCTGGAGCGCCGGACAGTTCGGGAATAGCAATCAGCCCCAGCATTTT. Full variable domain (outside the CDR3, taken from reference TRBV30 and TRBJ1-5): SQTIHQWPATLVQPVGSPLSLECTVEGTSNPNLYWYRQAAGRGLQLLFYSVGIGQISSEVPQNLSASRPQDRQFILSSKKLLLSDSGFYLCAWSAGQFGNSNQPQHFGDGTRLSIL.

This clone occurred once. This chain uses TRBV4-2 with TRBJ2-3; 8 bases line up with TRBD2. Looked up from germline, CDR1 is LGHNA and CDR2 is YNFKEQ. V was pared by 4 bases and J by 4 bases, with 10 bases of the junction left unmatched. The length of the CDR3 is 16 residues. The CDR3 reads CASSPRAGEWPDTQYF. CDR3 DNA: TGTGCCAGCAGCCCGAGAGCGGGGGAGTGGCCAGATACGCAGTATTTT.

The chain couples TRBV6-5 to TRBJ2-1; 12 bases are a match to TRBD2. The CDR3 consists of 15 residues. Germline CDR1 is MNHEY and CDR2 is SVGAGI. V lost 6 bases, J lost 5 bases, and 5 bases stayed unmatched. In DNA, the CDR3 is TGTGCCAGCAGCAGAGGACTAGCGGGGAACAATGAGCAGTTCTTC. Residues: CASSRGLAGNNEQFF.